The clone carrying this TCR beta chain was recorded a few times. Its antigen is not identified. The data belong to a study of naive and memory T cell subsets. Study-wide results and caveats: Especially in CD8 cells, naive repertoires contained a few larger clonotypes, possibly CD45RA-re-expressing memory cells. Naive and memory subsets had different power law exponents for TCR abundance.

Two oligonucleotides, mixed equimolar, formed the beta constant-region primer covering TRBC1 and TRBC2. Ligated cDNA was amplified by four rounds of PCR with nested alpha and beta constant-region primers and SP2. MiXCR, applied by TCRdb to the UMI-ligation and nested PCR reads, yields one record per CDR3 protein. The sample comprises 80,000 to 95,000 distinct CDR3 sequences, around 9% of which are singletons, and roughly 1.2% rests with the top ten. V lost 7 bases and J 4 bases, leaving 13 bases between the germline ends. The germline CDR1 and CDR2 sequences are LGHNT and FRNRAP. The CDR3 sequence is 13 residues long. After the first PCR, alpha and beta chain libraries were processed separately.

V gene TRBV12-5 combines with J gene TRBJ1-2, with a possible D match to TRBD1 (5 bases). Sample: naive CD8+ T cells from blood. This sequence was found in a human donor in good health. The CDR3 spells CASAAGPTYGYTF. CDR3 nucleotide sequence: TGTGCTAGTGCCGCGGGACCTACCTATGGCTACACCTTC.